These 18 T cell receptor beta chains came from one sample sequenced in a study of human T cells and chemical hapten exposure. TCRdb used MiXCR to reprocess the RACE reads, holding one entry per CDR3 protein. The sample has some 99,000 distinct CDR3 sequences, roughly 10% seen once. This sample's time point: patch test 2, 6 weeks after DPC sensitization. Specified treatment: therapeutic diphenylcyclopropenone sensitization with weekly scalp DPC. Sequencing used whole blood, obtained in connection with sensitization to the hapten diphenylcyclopropenone (DPC). Receptor source: a woman between 40 and 50 years old with alopecia areata. Some clones in this sample may be carry-over from other donors' samples.

In this sample, this clonotype turned up many times. V is TRBV5-6 and J is TRBJ2-7; D gene uncertain. V was pared by 1 base and J by 0 bases, with 8 bases between. Germline V lookup: CDR1 SGHDT, CDR2 YYEEEE. The length of the CDR3 is 14 residues. CDR3 nucleotides: TGTGCCAGCAGCTTGATACGGAGCTCCTACGAGCAGTACTTC. Translating it yields CASSLIRSSYEQYF. The full variable domain, rest sourced from reference TRBV5-6 and TRBJ2-7, is DAGVTQSPTHLIKTRGQQVTLRCSPKSGHDTVSWYQQALGQGPQFIFQYYEEEERQRGNFPDRFSGHQFPNYSSELNVNALLLGDSALYLCASSLIRSSYEQYFGPGTRLTVT.

The CDR3 loop reads CASSLTLGGSPLHF. The CDR3 nucleotides read TGTGCCAGCAGTTTGACCCTAGGGGGCTCACCCCTCCACTTT. V is TRBV27 and J is TRBJ1-6, with 7 bases aligning to TRBD1. Germline-derived CDR1 and CDR2 are MNHEY and SMNVEV (reference sequence). V lost 3 bases, J lost 10 bases, and 6 bases stayed unmatched. This CDR3 spans 14 amino acids.

The chain carries TRBV24-1 and TRBJ2-5; 8 bases match TRBD2. Germline assignment: CDR1 KGHDR and CDR2 SFDVKD. The CDR3 contains 14 residues. V was pared by 9 bases and J by 2 bases, with 7 bases of the junction left unmatched. CDR3 in DNA: TGTGCCACCCGACGGCGGGGGGCTCAAGAGACCCAGTACTTC. It specifies CATRRRGAQETQYF.

The genes are TRBV24-1 and TRBJ1-5; D might be TRBD1 (6 bases). V lost 5 bases and J lost 1, with 14 bases in between. This CDR3 contains 16 residues. Germline CDR1 and CDR2: KGHDR and SFDVKD. This CDR3 reads CATSGGPGQSNQPQHF. CDR3 DNA: TGTGCCACCAGTGGGGGCCCCGGACAGAGCAATCAGCCCCAGCATTTT.

This clonotype was detected many times. V is TRBV29-1 and J is TRBJ1-1; 9 bases are a match to TRBD1. Germline V gene lookup returns CDR1 SQVTM and CDR2 ANQGSEA. The CDR3 runs to 15 residues. V shed 7 bases, J shed 4 bases, and the junction held 13 bases outside the gene matches. CDR3 protein: CSAYSVGQGRTEAFF. CDR3 in DNA: TGCAGCGCCTACTCCGTGGGACAGGGCCGCACTGAAGCTTTCTTT.

This clonotype was detected ten times or more. The genes are TRBV3-1 and TRBJ2-5, with unresolved D. CDR1 is LGHDT and CDR2 is YNNKEL in the germline V gene (reference sequence). The CDR3 extends over 12 amino acids. V lost 4 bases to trimming and J lost 3 bases, with 6 bases between them. The CDR3 is CASSPTEETQYF. The CDR3 DNA sequence: TGTGCCAGCAGCCCTACGGAAGAGACCCAGTACTTC.

The table lists this clonotype with a few counts. V gene TRBV12-3 or TRBV12-4 combines with J gene TRBJ1-2; D is unresolved. The V end was cut by 5 bases, the J end by 5 bases, with 6 bases between. The CDR3 runs to 11 residues. Here the CDR3 DNA reads TGTGCCAGCAGTCCAGCTTATGGCTACACCTTC. Its protein product is CASSPAYGYTF.

This chain joins TRBV6-1 and TRBJ1-3, with D hard to call. Trimming cost V 1 base and J 4 bases, with 11 bases left between them. This CDR3 comprises 15 residues. The germline V gene has CDR1 MNHNS and CDR2 SASEGT. This chain's CDR3 is CASSEGVGYGNTIYF. The CDR3 bases are TGTGCCAGCAGTGAAGGTGTGGGTTACGGAAACACCATATATTTT.

The gene calls are TRBV19 and TRBJ2-3; maybe TRBD1 (6 bases). V lost 3 bases and J lost 13, with 17 bases in between. The CDR3 length is 13 residues. Germline V CDR1 and CDR2: LNHDA, SQIVND (reference sequence). The CDR3 is CASSMTDQGKEYF. CDR3 DNA: TGTGCCAGTAGTATGACAGACCAGGGGAAGGAGTATTTT.

This clonotype was picked up a small number of times. V and J are TRBV5-1 and TRBJ2-3; no clear D gene. This CDR3 comprises 14 residues. V shed 3 bases and J shed 0 bases, with 8 bases lying between them. Looked up from germline, CDR1 is SGHRS and CDR2 is YFSETQ. DNA of the CDR3: TGCGCCAGCAGCTCTCGACCGAGCACAGATACGCAGTATTTT. It encodes CASSSRPSTDTQYF.

This clonotype was counted at least ten times. J is TRBJ1-4 and V is TRBV7-2, with 8 bases that match TRBD1. The germline V gene has CDR1 SGHTA and CDR2 FQGNSA. The CDR3 is made up of 15 amino acids. The trim removed 5 bases at V and 7 bases at J, leaving 9 bases unmatched. Written as DNA, the CDR3 is TGTGCCAGCAGCACCCAGGGGGCGGCCACTGAAAAACTGTTTTTT. Protein product: CASSTQGAATEKLFF.

This clonotype was observed a handful of times. This sequence joins TRBV9 and TRBJ1-1; D perhaps matches TRBD1 (6 bases). CDR1 is SGDLS and CDR2 is YYNGEE in the germline V gene. This CDR3 spans 14 amino acids. V lost 0 bases and J lost 5, with 11 bases in between. The CDR3 region is CASSVGGAGTEAFF. The CDR3 DNA sequence: TGTGCCAGCAGCGTAGGGGGGGCCGGAACTGAAGCTTTCTTT.

This clonotype occurred many times. The chain carries TRBV2 and TRBJ1-2, with 8 bases that match TRBD1. Germline values: CDR1 SNHLY, CDR2 FYNNEI. This CDR3 has 15 amino acids. After removal of 3 bases from V and 9 bases from J, the junction contained 12 bases not matched to a gene. CDR3 sequence: CASSDVETGELCYTF. CDR3 DNA: TGTGCCAGCAGTGATGTCGAGACAGGGGAATTATGCTACACCTTC.

This clonotype was detected a few times. The rearrangement joins TRBV5-1 to TRBJ1-1, with no clear D. Germline V lookup: CDR1 SGHRS, CDR2 YFSETQ. V was shortened by 4 bases and J by 7 bases, with 17 bases between the two germline ends. The CDR3 sequence is 14 residues long. The CDR3 region is CASSPTAQPFEAFF. The CDR3 nucleotides read TGCGCCAGCAGCCCGACCGCGCAACCCTTTGAAGCTTTCTTT.

This clonotype was counted many times. This chain joins TRBV27 and TRBJ1-1, with a possible D match to TRBD1 (5 bases). The germline V and J ends were trimmed by 4 bases and 5 bases, with 11 bases remaining between them. The CDR3 has 13 residues. Looked up from germline, CDR1 is MNHEY and CDR2 is SMNVEV (reference sequence). The chain's CDR3 is CASSWGVATEAFF. In DNA form, the CDR3 reads TGTGCCAGCAGTTGGGGGGTGGCGACTGAAGCTTTCTTT.

The sample holds many counts of this clonotype. The chain is built from TRBV7-2 and TRBJ2-7, with 12 positions matching TRBD2. Trimming took 4 bases from V and 4 from J; bases not matched to a gene: 5. The CDR3 extends over 15 amino acids. Germline V gives CDR1 SGHTA, CDR2 FQGNSA. For the CDR3, the DNA is TGTGCCAGCAGCTCAACTAGCGGGGGGACGTACGAGCAGTACTTC. Translating gives CASSSTSGGTYEQYF.

This clonotype was observed many times. The chain combines TRBV5-1 with TRBJ2-1; 7 bases match TRBD2. Germline lookup yields CDR1 SGHRS and CDR2 YFSETQ. This CDR3 comprises 14 residues. Trimming removed 4 bases from V and 2 bases from J; junction bases left unmatched: 3. In DNA, the CDR3 is TGCGCCAGCAGCCAACTAGCGACCTACAATGAGCAGTTCTTC. This gives the protein CASSQLATYNEQFF. The full variable domain, in which reference TRBV5-1 and TRBJ2-1 provide the parts outside the CDR3, is KAGVTQTPRYLIKTRGQQVTLSCSPISGHRSVSWYQQTPGQGLQFLFEYFSETQRNKGNFPGRFSGRQFSNSRSEMNVSTLELGDSALYLCASSQLATYNEQFFGPGTRLTVL.

This clonotype was recorded a few times. The J gene is TRBJ1-4, the V gene TRBV6-5; weak D call: TRBD1 (5 bases). The CDR3 consists of 14 residues. V shed 4 bases and J shed 7 bases, with 13 bases lying between them. The germline CDR1 and CDR2 sequences are MNHEY and SVGAGI. Here the CDR3 DNA reads TGTGCCAGCAGTTTACTACCGGGGGGTGAAAAACTGTTTTTT. Translated, it gives CASSLLPGGEKLFF.